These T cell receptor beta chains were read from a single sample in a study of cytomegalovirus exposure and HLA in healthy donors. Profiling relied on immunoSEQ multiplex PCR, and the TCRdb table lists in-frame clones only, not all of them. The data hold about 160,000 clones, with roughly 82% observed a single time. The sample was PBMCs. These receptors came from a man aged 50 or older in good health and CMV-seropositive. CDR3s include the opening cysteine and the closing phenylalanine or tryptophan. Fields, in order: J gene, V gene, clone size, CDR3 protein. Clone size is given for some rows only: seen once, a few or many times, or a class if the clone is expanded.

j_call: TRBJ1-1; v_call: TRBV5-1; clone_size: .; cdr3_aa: CASSLTGADTEAFF
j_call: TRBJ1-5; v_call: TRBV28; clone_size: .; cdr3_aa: CASRGTLGASNQPQHF
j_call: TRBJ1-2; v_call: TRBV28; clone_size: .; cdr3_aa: CASRGTGSHGYTF
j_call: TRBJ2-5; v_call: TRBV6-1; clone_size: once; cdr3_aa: CASSEGYGKETQYF
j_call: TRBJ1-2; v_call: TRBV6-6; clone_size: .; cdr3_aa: CASTSGHLIRGYTF
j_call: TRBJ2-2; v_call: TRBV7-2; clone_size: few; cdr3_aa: CASSFLGQGAGELFF
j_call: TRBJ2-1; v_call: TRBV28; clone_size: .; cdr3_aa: CASAPQGGGGEQFF
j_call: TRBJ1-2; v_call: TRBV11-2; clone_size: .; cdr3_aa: CASSLAGGHGYTF
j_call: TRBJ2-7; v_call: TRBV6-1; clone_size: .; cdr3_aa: CASTVQFEGYEQYF
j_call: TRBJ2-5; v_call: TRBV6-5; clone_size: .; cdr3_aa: CASSYTSEETQYF
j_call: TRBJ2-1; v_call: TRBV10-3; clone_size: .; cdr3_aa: CATSQGSSYNEQFF
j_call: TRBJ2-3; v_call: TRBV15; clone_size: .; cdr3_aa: CATSRDRGGTDTQYF
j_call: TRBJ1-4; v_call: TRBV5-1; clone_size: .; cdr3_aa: CASSPRTGGTNEKLFF
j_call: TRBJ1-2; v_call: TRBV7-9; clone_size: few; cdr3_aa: CASSLALADYGYTF
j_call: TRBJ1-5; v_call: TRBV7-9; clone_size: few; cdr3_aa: CASSLAGEDQPQHF
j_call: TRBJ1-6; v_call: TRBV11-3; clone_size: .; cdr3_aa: CASSEPWGGDSSPLHF
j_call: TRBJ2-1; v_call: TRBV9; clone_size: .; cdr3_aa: CASSSGGSFNEQFF
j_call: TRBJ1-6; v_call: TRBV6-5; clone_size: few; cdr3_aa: CASRSPGSPLHF
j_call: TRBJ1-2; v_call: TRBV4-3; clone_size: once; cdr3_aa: CASSHRQGSGYTF
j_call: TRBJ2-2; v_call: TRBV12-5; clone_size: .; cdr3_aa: CASGFLVTSGDTGELFF
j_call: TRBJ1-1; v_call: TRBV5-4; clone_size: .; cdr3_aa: CASSNHRGVDTEAFF
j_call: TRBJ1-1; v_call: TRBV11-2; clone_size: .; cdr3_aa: CASSYTENTEAFF
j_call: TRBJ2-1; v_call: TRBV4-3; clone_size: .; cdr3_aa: CASSQDPSFPALRDEQFF
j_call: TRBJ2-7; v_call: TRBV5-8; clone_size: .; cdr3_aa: CASNVGGASYEQYF
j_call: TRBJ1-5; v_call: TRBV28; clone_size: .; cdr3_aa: CASRSTGNQPQHF